This T cell receptor beta chain emerged from a study of blood T cells in healthy people across ages. A word on this clonotype: Mismatch with germline at one junction end may stem from a read error.

This CDR3 has 17 residues. Germline lookup yields CDR1 SGHTA and CDR2 FQGNSA. A second PCR of 7 to 11 cycles used a sample-barcoded 5' primer and a J-beta primer mix. Via MiXCR, TCRdb re-called the 5' RACE reads, giving one row per CDR3 protein. The data contain roughly 2 million distinct CDR3 sequences, just under 50% of them singletons. This TCR came from a woman between 40 and 50 years old in good health. The V and J genes are TRBV7-2 and TRBJ1-2, with a possible D match to TRBD1 (5 bases). The sequencing input was blood. CDR3 region: CASSILGGGSARGGCTF. CDR3 DNA: TGTGCCAGCAGCATCCTCGGGGGGGGATCCGCCAGAGGTGGCTGCACCTTC. The complete variable domain, with remaining parts taken from reference TRBV7-2 and TRBJ1-2, reads GAGVSQSPSNKVTEKGKDVELRCDPISGHTALYWYRQSLGQGLEFLIYFQGNSAPDKSGLPSDRFSAERTGGSVSTLTIQRTQQEDSAVYLCASSILGGGSARGGCTFGSGTRLTVV.